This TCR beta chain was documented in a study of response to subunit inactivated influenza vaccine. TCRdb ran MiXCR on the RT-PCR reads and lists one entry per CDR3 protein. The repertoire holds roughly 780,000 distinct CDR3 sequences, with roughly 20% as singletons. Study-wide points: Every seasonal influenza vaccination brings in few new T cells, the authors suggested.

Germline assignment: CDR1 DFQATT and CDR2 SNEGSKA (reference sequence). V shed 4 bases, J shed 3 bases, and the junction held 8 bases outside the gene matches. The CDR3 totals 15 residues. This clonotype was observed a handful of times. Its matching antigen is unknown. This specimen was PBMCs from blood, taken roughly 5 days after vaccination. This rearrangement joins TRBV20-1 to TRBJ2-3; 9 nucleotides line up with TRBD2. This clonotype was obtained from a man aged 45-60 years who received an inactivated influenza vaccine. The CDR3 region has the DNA TGCAGTGCTAATTCGGCTAGCGGGAAAACAGATACGCAGTATTTT. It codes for CSANSASGKTDTQYF.